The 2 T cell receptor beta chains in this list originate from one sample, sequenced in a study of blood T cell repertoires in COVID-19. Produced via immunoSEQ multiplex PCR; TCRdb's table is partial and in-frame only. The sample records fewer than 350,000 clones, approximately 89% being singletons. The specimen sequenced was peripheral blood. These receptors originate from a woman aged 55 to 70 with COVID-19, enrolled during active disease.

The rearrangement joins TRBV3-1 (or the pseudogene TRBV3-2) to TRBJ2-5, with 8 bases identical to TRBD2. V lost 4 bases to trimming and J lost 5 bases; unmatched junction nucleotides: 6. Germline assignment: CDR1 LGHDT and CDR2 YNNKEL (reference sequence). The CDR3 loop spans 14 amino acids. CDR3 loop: CASSLGLAWETQYF. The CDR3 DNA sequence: TGTGCCAGCAGCCTCGGACTAGCATGGGAGACCCAGTACTTC.

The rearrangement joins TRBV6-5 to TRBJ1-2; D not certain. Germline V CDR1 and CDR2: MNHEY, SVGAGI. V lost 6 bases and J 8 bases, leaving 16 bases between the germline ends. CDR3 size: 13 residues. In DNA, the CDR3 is TGTGCCAGCAGCCCCGCCGAGCCCAAAGGCTACACCTTC. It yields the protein CASSPAEPKGYTF.